There are a few counts of the clone carrying this TCR beta chain. The antigen remains unidentified. The sample originates from a study of response to subunit inactivated influenza vaccine. TCRdb fed the RT-PCR reads into MiXCR, producing one record per CDR3 protein. The sample holds about 520,000 distinct CDR3 sequences; approximately 7.2% are singletons and the top ten take about an eighth. Study results and caveats: After each seasonal influenza vaccination, few new T cells are recruited, the authors suggested.

Trimming removed 4 bases from V and 0 bases from J; junction bases left unmatched: 13. The CDR3 extends over 18 amino acids. Germline V gives CDR1 MNHEY, CDR2 SMNVEV (reference sequence). The chain links TRBV27 to TRBJ1-1; TRBD1 agrees at 8 bases. The receptor comes from a man between 50 and 70 years old who received an inactivated influenza vaccine. Sequenced material: PBMCs from blood, taken about 24 months after vaccination. The CDR3 region has the DNA TGTGCCAGCAGTTACCGCGGCAGGGGGCTTCCCGTGAACACTGAAGCTTTCTTT. It codes for CASSYRGRGLPVNTEAFF.